One sample yielded the 7 T cell receptor beta chains listed below, sequenced in a study of identical twins. TCRdb reanalysed the 5' RACE reads using MiXCR and keeps one entry per CDR3 protein. The sample lists about 530,000 distinct CDR3 sequences; about 20% were seen once. The sample also formed part of further work on yellow fever vaccine responses in identical twins.

Sample: CD4+ T cells sorted from blood. The receptors were sampled from a woman aged 18-29 years in good health.

This chain links TRBV7-9 with TRBJ2-5; no clear D. Trimming left V 2 bases short and J 0 bases short, with 7 bases between. This CDR3 is built from 14 residues. Germline V CDR1 and CDR2: SEHNR, FQNEAQ (reference sequence). The CDR3 DNA follows: TGTGCCAGCAGCTTAAGTTTAAACCAAGAGACCCAGTACTTC. Protein product: CASSLSLNQETQYF.

This clonotype was counted a few times. V and J are TRBV27 and TRBJ2-3; 10 bases match TRBD2. V trimming: 1 base; J trimming: 1 base; junction bases outside the gene matches: 2. This CDR3 has 16 residues. Germline V CDR1 and CDR2: MNHEY, SMNVEV (reference sequence). For the CDR3, the DNA is TGTGCCAGCAGTTTATTCCTAGCGGGGGGCACAGATACGCAGTATTTT. Its translation is CASSLFLAGGTDTQYF.

V usage is TRBV6-5 and J usage is TRBJ1-2; D remains ambiguous. Per the germline V gene, CDR1 is MNHEY and CDR2 is SVGAGI. This CDR3 spans 12 amino acids. The germline V and J ends were trimmed by 8 bases and 2 bases, with 9 bases remaining between them. CDR3 sequence: CASGDSNYGYTF. The CDR3 DNA sequence: TGTGCCAGCGGTGACTCGAACTATGGCTACACCTTC.

The chain links TRBV15 to TRBJ1-1; 8 nucleotides align to TRBD1. The CDR3 consists of 15 residues. Germline assignment: CDR1 LNHNV and CDR2 YYDKDF (reference sequence). The trim removed 0 bases at V and 5 bases at J, leaving 5 bases unmatched. The CDR3 nucleotides are TGTGCCACCAGCAGAGATCGCAGGGGGCGGACTGAAGCTTTCTTT. This gives the protein CATSRDRRGRTEAFF.

The genes are TRBV5-1 and TRBJ2-1, with 11 bases matching TRBD2. This CDR3 has 16 residues. The ends lost 2 bases at V and 4 bases at J; junction bases unmatched: 5. CDR1 is SGHRS and CDR2 is YFSETQ in the germline V gene. The CDR3, as DNA: TGCGCCAGCAGCTTAACTAGCGGGAGTTTGTACAATGAGCAGTTCTTC. It codes for CASSLTSGSLYNEQFF.

The V call is TRBV6-4, the J call TRBJ1-1; possible D gene TRBD1, 5 bases. CDR3 length equals 14 residues. V lost 0 bases, J lost 11 bases, and 16 bases lay in between. Germline V CDR1 and CDR2: MRHNA, SNTAGT. This CDR3 is CASSDSSGSKGAFF. The CDR3 DNA reads as TGTGCCAGCAGTGACTCGTCGGGCTCAAAGGGGGCTTTCTTT.

This clonotype was observed a handful of times. V gene TRBV24-1 combines with J gene TRBJ2-1; D may be TRBD1 (6 bases). The CDR3 totals 13 residues. Germline loops: CDR1 KGHDR, CDR2 SFDVKD. V lost 7 bases, J lost 7 bases, and 13 bases lay in between. The CDR3 spells CATRWSTGNEQFF. DNA for the CDR3: TGTGCCACCAGGTGGTCAACAGGGAATGAGCAGTTCTTC.